Described below is a single TCR beta chain sequence and its context. Its specificity is unknown. The PCR contained 60 Vbeta and 13 Jbeta primers. Measured with immunoSEQ multiplex PCR; TCRdb has only the in-frame clones, and not every one. The data hold 150,000 or so clones, with 84% observed a single time. This specimen comes from a study of cytomegalovirus exposure and HLA in healthy donors. Donors sampled were nominally healthy, though unrecorded immune exposures were likely. This CDR3 has 16 residues. V trimming: 1 base; J trimming: 3 bases; junction bases outside the gene matches: 4. Germline assignment: CDR1 KGHSH and CDR2 LQKENI. Study-wide points: TCR beta sequences numbering 15,000 to 20,000 were associated with HLA alleles at 0.05 false discovery rate in a later analysis. Follow-up analysis later connected one missense variant in DCLRE1C with trimming of TCR beta V- and J-genes.

The chain recombines TRBV18 with TRBJ1-5, with TRBD1 matching 9 bases. Sequences were obtained from PBMCs. The sequence was collected from a man younger than 35 in good health and CMV-seronegative. The CDR3 DNA sequence: TGTGCCAGCTCACCACGAGACAGGGGGGTCAATCAGCCCCAGCATTTT. This sequence encodes CASSPRDRGVNQPQHF.